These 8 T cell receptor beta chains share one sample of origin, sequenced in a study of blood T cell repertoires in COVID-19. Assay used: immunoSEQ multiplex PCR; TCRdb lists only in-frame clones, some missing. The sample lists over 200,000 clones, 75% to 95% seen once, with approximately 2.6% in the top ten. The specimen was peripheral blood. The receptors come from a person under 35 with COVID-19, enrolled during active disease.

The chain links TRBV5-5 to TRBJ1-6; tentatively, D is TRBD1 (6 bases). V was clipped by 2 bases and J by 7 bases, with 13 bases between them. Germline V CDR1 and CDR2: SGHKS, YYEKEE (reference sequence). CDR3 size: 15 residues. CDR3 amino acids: CASSFGTGRNSPLHF. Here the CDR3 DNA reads TGTGCCAGCAGCTTCGGTACAGGGCGGAATTCACCCCTCCACTTT.

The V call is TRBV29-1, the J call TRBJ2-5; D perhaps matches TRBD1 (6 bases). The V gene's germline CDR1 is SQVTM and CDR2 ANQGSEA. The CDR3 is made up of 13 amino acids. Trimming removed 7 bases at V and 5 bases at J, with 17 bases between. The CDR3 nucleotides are TGCAGCGCTTGTCATCAGGGGACGGAGACCCAGTACTTC. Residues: CSACHQGTETQYF.

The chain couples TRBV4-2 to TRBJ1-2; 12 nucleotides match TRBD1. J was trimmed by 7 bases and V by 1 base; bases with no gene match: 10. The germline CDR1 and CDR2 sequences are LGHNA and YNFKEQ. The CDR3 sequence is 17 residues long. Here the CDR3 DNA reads TGTGCCAGCAGCCAAGCGTTGGGGACAGGGGGCTTTGGTGGCTACACCTTC. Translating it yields CASSQALGTGGFGGYTF.

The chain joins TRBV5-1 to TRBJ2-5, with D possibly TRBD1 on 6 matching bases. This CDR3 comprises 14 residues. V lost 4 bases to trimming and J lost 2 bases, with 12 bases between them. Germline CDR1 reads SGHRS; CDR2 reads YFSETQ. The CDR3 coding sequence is TGCGCCAGCAGCCTCCCACAGGGTCAAGAGACCCAGTACTTC. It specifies CASSLPQGQETQYF. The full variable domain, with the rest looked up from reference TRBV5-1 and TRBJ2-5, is KAGVTQTPRYLIKTRGQQVTLSCSPISGHRSVSWYQQTPGQGLQFLFEYFSETQRNKGNFPGRFSGRQFSNSRSEMNVSTLELGDSALYLCASSLPQGQETQYFGPGTRLLVL.

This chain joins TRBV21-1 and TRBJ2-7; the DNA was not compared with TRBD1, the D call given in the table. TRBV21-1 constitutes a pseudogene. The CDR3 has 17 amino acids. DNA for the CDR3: TGTGCCAGCAGCTCCCACCAGGGTTTCGGACGTATATACGAGCAGTACTTC. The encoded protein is CASSSHQGFGRIYEQYF.

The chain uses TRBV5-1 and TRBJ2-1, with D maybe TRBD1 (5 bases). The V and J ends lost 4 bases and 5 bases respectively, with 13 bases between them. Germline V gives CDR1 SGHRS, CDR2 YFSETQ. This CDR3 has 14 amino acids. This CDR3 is CASSQQGEDNEQFF. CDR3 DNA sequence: TGCGCCAGCAGCCAGCAGGGCGAAGACAATGAGCAGTTCTTC.

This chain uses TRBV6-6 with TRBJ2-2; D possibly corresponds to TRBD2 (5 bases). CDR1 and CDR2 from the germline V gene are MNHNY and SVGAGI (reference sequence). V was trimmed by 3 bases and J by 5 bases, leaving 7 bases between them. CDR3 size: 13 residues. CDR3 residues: CASSYRGTGELFF. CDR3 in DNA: TGTGCCAGCAGTTATCGCGGGACCGGGGAGCTGTTTTTT.

The chain's CDR3 is CASSPRGSLAGADTQYF. CDR3 sequence (DNA): TGTGCCAGCAGCCCCCGTGGCTCACTAGCGGGAGCAGATACGCAGTATTTT. The gene calls are TRBV9 and TRBJ2-3, with 11 positions matching TRBD2. Germline CDR1 is SGDLS and CDR2 is YYNGEE. Losses at the gene ends were 4 bases for V and 4 bases for J; bases not matched to a gene: 11. The CDR3 covers 17 residues.